Only a few counts were recorded for the clone carrying this TCR beta chain. This record comes from a study of control samples from healthy donors and cancer patients. Germline V gene data show CDR1 as GTSNPN and CDR2 as SVGIG (reference sequence). CDR3 size: 14 residues. V was clipped by 0 bases and J by 4 bases, with 10 bases between them. The repertoire was sequenced with immunoSEQ multiplex PCR; TCRdb's copy has only in-frame clones and lacks some. The sample includes under 50,000 clones, approximately 87% of them seen just once. The source is a woman aged 55-69 years with lung cancer. V usage is TRBV30 and J usage is TRBJ1-5; D unclear. What was sequenced was PBMCs. CDR3 DNA: TGTGCCTGGAGTGTCTCGACAAGTAATCAGCCCCAGCATTTT. This gives the protein CAWSVSTSNQPQHF.